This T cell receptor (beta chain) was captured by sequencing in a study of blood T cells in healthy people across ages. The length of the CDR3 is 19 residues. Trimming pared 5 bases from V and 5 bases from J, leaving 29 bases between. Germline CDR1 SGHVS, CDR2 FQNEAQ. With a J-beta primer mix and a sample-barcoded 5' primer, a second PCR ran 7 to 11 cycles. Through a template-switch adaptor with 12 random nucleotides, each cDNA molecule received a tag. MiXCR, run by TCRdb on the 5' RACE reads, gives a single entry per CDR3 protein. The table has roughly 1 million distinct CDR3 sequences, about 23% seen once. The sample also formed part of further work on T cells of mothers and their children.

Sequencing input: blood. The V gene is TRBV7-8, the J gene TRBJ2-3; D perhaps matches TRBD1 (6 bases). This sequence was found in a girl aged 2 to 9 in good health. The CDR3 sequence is CASSISGPQGWERKDTQYF. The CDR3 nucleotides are TGTGCCAGCAGCATATCAGGGCCCCAGGGGTGGGAGCGAAAAGATACGCAGTATTTT.